This T cell receptor (beta chain) was retrieved from a study of T cells after yellow fever vaccination. The CDR3 covers 18 residues. Germline lookup yields CDR1 MNHEY and CDR2 SVGAGI. With V trimmed by 0 bases and J by 0 bases, 8 bases remained unmatched. TCRdb itself ran the 5' RACE reads through MiXCR, one entry per CDR3 protein. The repertoire holds some 150,000 distinct CDR3 sequences, with 11% as singletons. This clonotype turned up a few times. V is TRBV6-5 and J is TRBJ2-1, with 7 bases that match TRBD1. This material consisted of CD8+ T cells sorted from PBMCs, taken 15 days after the yellow fever booster vaccination. This receptor was identified in a young man who received the YFV17D yellow fever vaccine. For the CDR3, the DNA is TGTGCCAGCAGTTACTCCTCCCAGGACAGGAGCTCCTACAATGAGCAGTTCTTC. Its translation: CASSYSSQDRSSYNEQFF.